A selection of T cell receptor beta chains follows, all from one sample in a study of blood T cell repertoires in COVID-19. Only in-frame clones appear in the TCRdb table, and some are missing; sequencing was by immunoSEQ multiplex PCR. The repertoire holds around 160,000 clones, 80% to 85% seen once, with roughly 5.5% in the top ten. Material: PBMCs or T cells enriched from blood (not recorded which). The receptors were sampled from a woman between 50 and 59 years old who had been exposed to COVID-19. Both conserved end residues are part of each CDR3. Each record gives: CDR3 DNA, CDR3 protein, V gene, clone size, D gene, J gene. The D gene is left open where the match is weak. Some rows mark clone size as missing; the rest say once, few, many or name a class of expanded clone.

CDR3nt: TGCGCCAGCAGTGAGTCGCCAGCGGTTAGCACAGATACGCAGTATTTT
CDR3aa: CASSESPAVSTDTQYF
v_gene: TRBV10-1
abundance: .
d_gene: .
j_gene: TRBJ2-3

CDR3nt: TGCGCCAGCAGCTTGGGACTAGCGGGGGCCCTCCAAGAGACCCAGTACTTC
CDR3aa: CASSLGLAGALQETQYF
v_gene: TRBV5-1
abundance: .
d_gene: TRBD2
j_gene: TRBJ2-5

CDR3nt: TGTGCCAGCAGCTTGGCAGGGGGCCATTCCACAGATACGCAGTATTTT
CDR3aa: CASSLAGGHSTDTQYF
v_gene: TRBV5-4
abundance: .
d_gene: TRBD1
j_gene: TRBJ2-3

CDR3nt: TGTGCCAGAAGCTGCCACGCGTTC
CDR3aa: CARSCHAF
v_gene: TRBV5-3
abundance: few
d_gene: .
j_gene: TRBJ2-7

CDR3nt: TGCGCCAGCAGCCAAGATCCGCAGGGAAACGCTGGGGCCAACGTCCTGACTTTC
CDR3aa: CASSQDPQGNAGANVLTF
v_gene: TRBV4-1
abundance: .
d_gene: .
j_gene: TRBJ2-6

CDR3nt: TGTGCCAGCAGTTTCGGGACTATGGGCGAGCAGTACTTC
CDR3aa: CASSFGTMGEQYF
v_gene: TRBV12-3/TRBV12-4
abundance: .
d_gene: TRBD2
j_gene: TRBJ2-7

CDR3nt: TGTGCCACCAGTGATTTGACAGGGTCCAATGAGCAGTTCTTC
CDR3aa: CATSDLTGSNEQFF
v_gene: TRBV24-1
abundance: .
d_gene: .
j_gene: TRBJ2-1

CDR3nt: TGTGCCAGCAGTTTAAGGCCGGAGCGAGGAAATGAGCAGTTCTTC
CDR3aa: CASSLRPERGNEQFF
v_gene: TRBV27
abundance: .
d_gene: .
j_gene: TRBJ2-1

CDR3nt: TGTGCCAGCAGTTTAAGCCTAGCGGGGCGGCAGTTCTTC
CDR3aa: CASSLSLAGRQFF
v_gene: TRBV27
abundance: .
d_gene: TRBD2
j_gene: TRBJ2-1

CDR3nt: TGTGCCAGCAGCACCGGAGGGTGGCAAGAGACCCAGTACTTC
CDR3aa: CASSTGGWQETQYF
v_gene: TRBV11-2
abundance: .
d_gene: .
j_gene: TRBJ2-5

CDR3nt: TGTGCCAGCAGTTCCGACAAGGGGGGACTAGCGAAGAACAATGAGCAGTTCTTC
CDR3aa: CASSSDKGGLAKNNEQFF
v_gene: TRBV7-6
abundance: .
d_gene: TRBD2
j_gene: TRBJ2-1

CDR3nt: TGTGCCAGCAGCGGGCAGGGGGGCTATAACAATGAGCAGTTCTTC
CDR3aa: CASSGQGGYNNEQFF
v_gene: TRBV5-6
abundance: .
d_gene: .
j_gene: TRBJ2-1

CDR3nt: TGTGCCAGCAGTTCGCCTCGAACTAGCGGGGGGGCCGTATACAATGAGCAGTTCTTC
CDR3aa: CASSSPRTSGGAVYNEQFF
v_gene: TRBV6-2/TRBV6-3
abundance: .
d_gene: TRBD2
j_gene: TRBJ2-1

CDR3nt: TGTGCCAGCAGCTTGTGGGCCACAGATACGCAGTATTTT
CDR3aa: CASSLWATDTQYF
v_gene: TRBV5-6
abundance: few
d_gene: .
j_gene: TRBJ2-3

CDR3nt: TGCGCCAGCAGTACTGGGCCGCGCGATTCACCCCTCCACTTT
CDR3aa: CASSTGPRDSPLHF
v_gene: TRBV10-1
abundance: .
d_gene: .
j_gene: TRBJ1-6

CDR3nt: TGTGCCAGTTCGACGGGGATATTGAACACTGAAGCTTTCTTT
CDR3aa: CASSTGILNTEAFF
v_gene: TRBV19
abundance: .
d_gene: .
j_gene: TRBJ1-1

CDR3nt: TGCGCCAGCAGTTTAGACATACCCACTGAAGCTTTCTTT
CDR3aa: CASSLDIPTEAFF
v_gene: TRBV5-1
abundance: .
d_gene: .
j_gene: TRBJ1-1

CDR3nt: TGTGCCAGCAGCCTCCCGACTGACACCGGGGAGCTGTTTTTT
CDR3aa: CASSLPTDTGELFF
v_gene: TRBV5-4
abundance: .
d_gene: .
j_gene: TRBJ2-2

CDR3nt: TGCGCCAGCAGCTTATCTGGCAGGGGAAGCACAGATACGCAGTATTTT
CDR3aa: CASSLSGRGSTDTQYF
v_gene: TRBV5-1
abundance: .
d_gene: .
j_gene: TRBJ2-3

CDR3nt: TGTGCCAGCAGCTCACGGACAGGGCTGTGGGGTGAGCAGTTCTTC
CDR3aa: CASSSRTGLWGEQFF
v_gene: TRBV9
abundance: .
d_gene: TRBD1
j_gene: TRBJ2-1

CDR3nt: TGTGCCAGCAGTTACAGCGGGAGGGCCTACGAGCAGTACTTC
CDR3aa: CASSYSGRAYEQYF
v_gene: TRBV6-2/TRBV6-3
abundance: .
d_gene: TRBD2
j_gene: TRBJ2-7

CDR3nt: TGCGCCAGCAGCTTGGGTTTGCTAGCGGGGGAAGGGAGCTCCTACGAGCAGTACTTC
CDR3aa: CASSLGLLAGEGSSYEQYF
v_gene: TRBV5-1
abundance: .
d_gene: TRBD2
j_gene: TRBJ2-7

CDR3nt: TGTGCCACCAGCACCGGGACAGGGGGCAGGGTTGAAAAACTGTTTTTT
CDR3aa: CATSTGTGGRVEKLFF
v_gene: TRBV15
abundance: .
d_gene: TRBD1
j_gene: TRBJ1-4

CDR3nt: TGCGCCAGCAGTGAGGCTTGGACAGCCAACTATGGCTACACCTTC
CDR3aa: CASSEAWTANYGYTF
v_gene: TRBV10-2
abundance: few
d_gene: .
j_gene: TRBJ1-2

CDR3nt: TGCGCCAGCAGACCCTTTGGCGGGGTGGATACGCAGTATTTT
CDR3aa: CASRPFGGVDTQYF
v_gene: TRBV10-2
abundance: once
d_gene: .
j_gene: TRBJ2-3

CDR3nt: TGCGCCAGCAGCTTCGGACAGAGCTCTGGAAACACCATATATTTT
CDR3aa: CASSFGQSSGNTIYF
v_gene: TRBV5-1
abundance: few
d_gene: .
j_gene: TRBJ1-3

CDR3nt: TGTGCCAGCAGAAGGACAGGGCTCTTGAATGAGCAGTTCTTC
CDR3aa: CASRRTGLLNEQFF
v_gene: TRBV6-5
abundance: .
d_gene: TRBD1
j_gene: TRBJ2-1

CDR3nt: TGTGCCAGCAGTTTATCCTATCCTGGGACTAGGGGGTACAATGAGCAGTTCTTC
CDR3aa: CASSLSYPGTRGYNEQFF
v_gene: TRBV27
abundance: .
d_gene: TRBD2
j_gene: TRBJ2-1

CDR3nt: TGTGCCAGCAGCCGAACAGGGTTGGACAATCAGCCCCAGCATTTT
CDR3aa: CASSRTGLDNQPQHF
v_gene: TRBV6-5
abundance: .
d_gene: .
j_gene: TRBJ1-5

CDR3nt: TGTGCCAGCAGCTTAGGCCTAGGAGTCTACAATGAGCAGTTCTTC
CDR3aa: CASSLGLGVYNEQFF
v_gene: TRBV13
abundance: .
d_gene: .
j_gene: TRBJ2-1